A single sample gave rise to the 13 T cell receptor beta chains below, sequenced in a study of regulatory T cells in long-lasting Graves disease. The time point was: newly diagnosed GD, antithyroid drugs for less than 3 months. RNA from PBMCs was the source of the TCR library. Sequencing libraries for TCR beta were prepared with iRepertoire HTBI primers and Arm-PCR of CDR3 regions. TCRdb reanalysed the multiplex PCR reads using MiXCR and keeps one entry per CDR3 protein. The table records hundreds of thousands of distinct CDR3 sequences, roughly a sixth of them present only once. The sample was also reused in another study, on T cells in Graves' hyperthyroidism and ophthalmopathy.

The starting material was peripheral blood mononuclear cells (PBMCs), obtained at new diagnosis, from a patient treated with antithyroid drugs. These receptors were collected from a man aged 18 to 29 with Graves disease.

V gene TRBV6-2 or TRBV6-3 combines with J gene TRBJ2-5, with D unresolved. The CDR3 is 15 residues long. Germline CDR1 MNHEY, CDR2 SVGEGT. The V gene lost 0 bases and the J gene lost 5 bases, with 13 bases spanning the gap. The CDR3 loop is CASSYSVSTWETQYF. The CDR3 nucleotides read TGTGCCAGCAGTTACTCCGTCTCTACCTGGGAGACCCAGTACTTC.

The J gene is TRBJ1-2, the V gene TRBV29-1; the D gene is possibly TRBD1 (5 bases). The V gene's germline CDR1 is SQVTM and CDR2 ANQGSEA. The CDR3 runs to 12 residues. V lost 8 bases to trimming and J lost 8 bases, with 18 bases between them. CDR3 amino acids: CSSPGDRGGYTF. The CDR3 coding sequence is TGCAGCTCTCCGGGGGACCGCGGGGGCTACACCTTC.

This clonotype has more than one count but fewer than ten. This could be a read error, since a much larger clone is one nucleotide away. J is TRBJ2-7 and V is TRBV5-4, with TRBD2 matching 8 bases. The germline gives CDR1 SGHNT, CDR2 YYREEE (reference sequence). The CDR3 length is 15 residues. The junction had 9 bases not matched to a gene; V was cut back by 4 bases and J by 3 bases. The CDR3 DNA reads TGTGCCAGCAGCGAGGGGACTAGGGGGGTCTACGAGCAGTACTTC. Amino acids: CASSEGTRGVYEQYF.

V is TRBV10-3 and J is TRBJ1-5, with D possibly TRBD1 on 6 matching bases. Germline V lookup: CDR1 ENHRY, CDR2 SYGVKD. V was cut by 2 bases and J by 3 bases, with 8 bases left in between. The CDR3 is made up of 14 amino acids. CDR3: CAISEGQLNQPQHF. CDR3 nucleotides: TGTGCCATCAGTGAGGGACAGCTCAATCAGCCCCAGCATTTT.

V is TRBV4-1 and J is TRBJ2-3; 7 bases are shared with TRBD2. This CDR3 comprises 17 residues. Germline CDR1 reads MGHRA; CDR2 reads YSYEKL. The V and J ends lost 1 base and 3 bases, in that order; junction bases with no gene match: 10. The CDR3 region is CASSQGTRTGQTDTQYF. CDR3 nucleotides: TGCGCCAGCAGCCAAGGGACTAGGACTGGCCAAACAGATACGCAGTATTTT.

This clonotype has only a few counts. The junction does not match germline at one end; this may be a read error. This chain uses TRBV5-1 with TRBJ2-2; 7 bases map to TRBD2. Germline assignment: CDR1 SGHRS and CDR2 YFSETQ. The CDR3 spans 15 residues. CDR3 loop: CASSSKREDTGELFF. DNA for the CDR3: TGTGCCAGCAGCTCGAAGCGGGAAGACACCGGGGAGCTGTTTTTT.

This clonotype was observed a few times. V and J are TRBV4-2 and TRBJ2-7, with a weak D call TRBD1 (6 bases). Trimming took off 4 bases at V and 1 base at J, with 8 bases between the two ends. This CDR3 region has 13 residues. Germline V gene lookup returns CDR1 LGHNA and CDR2 YNFKEQ. The CDR3 nucleotides read TGTGCCAGCAGCCGGGACAAATCCTACGAGCAGTACTTC. Its protein is CASSRDKSYEQYF.

As to this clonotype: This sequence may be a read error, since a much larger clone differs from it by one base. This chain connects TRBV6-1 to TRBJ1-6; the match to TRBD1 covers 9 bases. CDR3 size: 14 residues. V was clipped by 6 bases and J by 6 bases; unmatched bases: 3. Germline V gene sequence: CDR1 MNHNS, CDR2 SASEGT. The CDR3 DNA reads TGTGCCAGCAGGGGGGACAGGGCTAATTCACCCCTCCACTTT. As protein: CASRGDRANSPLHF.

This clonotype has a count of ten or more. This chain joins TRBV2 and TRBJ2-1; 10 nucleotides align to TRBD1. V dropped 6 bases and J dropped 2; count of bases not matched to a gene: 4. The CDR3 is 15 residues long. CDR1 is SNHLY and CDR2 is FYNNEI in the germline V gene. CDR3 residues: CASRVGQGAYNEQFF. CDR3 nucleotide sequence: TGTGCCAGCAGGGTAGGACAGGGGGCCTACAATGAGCAGTTCTTC. The full variable domain, its missing parts supplied by reference TRBV2 and TRBJ2-1, is EPEVTQTPSHQVTQMGQEVILRCVPISNHLYFYWYRQILGQKVEFLVSFYNNEISEKSEIFDDQFSVERPDGSNFTLKIRSTKLEDSAMYFCASRVGQGAYNEQFFGPGTRLTVL.

This clonotype was detected a few times. The chain couples TRBV29-1 to TRBJ2-2; unclear D gene. The CDR3 covers 14 residues. Trimming removed 5 bases at V and 0 bases at J, with 10 bases between. Germline V gives CDR1 SQVTM, CDR2 ANQGSEA. For the CDR3, the DNA is TGCAGCGTTTTAAGAGCACCGAACACCGGGGAGCTGTTTTTT. This translates into CSVLRAPNTGELFF.

This clonotype came up a few times. This chain joins TRBV19 and TRBJ2-2, with 7 bases that match TRBD2. This CDR3 comprises 14 residues. V was pared by 3 bases and J by 8 bases, with 6 bases of the junction left unmatched. In germline, CDR1 is LNHDA, CDR2 SQIVND (reference sequence). The CDR3 sequence is CASSMWLAAGELFF. In DNA form, the CDR3 reads TGTGCCAGTAGTATGTGGCTAGCGGCTGGGGAGCTGTTTTTT.

This clonotype showed up just a few times. The rearrangement links TRBV25-1 to TRBJ2-4; 7 bases are shared with TRBD2. Germline assignment: CDR1 MGHDK and CDR2 SYGVNS. V gave up 4 bases and J gave up 2 bases; unmatched junction bases: 8. The CDR3 sequence is 16 residues long. The CDR3 spells CASSGKAGRSKNIQYF. The CDR3, as DNA: TGTGCCAGCAGTGGAAAAGCGGGAAGGTCCAAAAACATTCAGTACTTC.

The chain has TRBV15 and TRBJ2-1, with a tentative D call TRBD1 (6 bases). CDR1 is LNHNV and CDR2 is YYDKDF in the germline V gene (reference sequence). Trimming stripped 2 bases from V and 8 bases from J, with 13 bases between. The CDR3 contains 14 residues. The CDR3 sequence: CATSRYIEGDEQFF. DNA for the CDR3: TGTGCCACCAGCAGATATATTGAGGGGGATGAGCAGTTCTTC.